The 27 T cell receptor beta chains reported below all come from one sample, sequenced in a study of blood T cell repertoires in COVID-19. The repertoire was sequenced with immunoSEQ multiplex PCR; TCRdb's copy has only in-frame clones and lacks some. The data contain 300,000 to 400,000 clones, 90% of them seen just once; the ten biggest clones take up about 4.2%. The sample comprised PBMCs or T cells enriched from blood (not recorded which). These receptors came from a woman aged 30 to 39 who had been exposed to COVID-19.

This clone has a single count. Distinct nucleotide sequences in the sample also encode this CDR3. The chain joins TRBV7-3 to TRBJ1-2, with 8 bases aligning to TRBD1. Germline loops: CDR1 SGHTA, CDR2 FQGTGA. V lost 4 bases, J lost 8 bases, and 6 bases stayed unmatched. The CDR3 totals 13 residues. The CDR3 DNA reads TGTGCCAGCAGCTCCGACAGGGGCGGGGGCTACACCTTC. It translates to CASSSDRGGGYTF.

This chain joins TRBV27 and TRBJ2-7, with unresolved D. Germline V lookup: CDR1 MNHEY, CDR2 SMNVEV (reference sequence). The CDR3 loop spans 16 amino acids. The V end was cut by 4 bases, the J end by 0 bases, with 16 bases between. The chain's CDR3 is CASSSDGGQASYEQYF. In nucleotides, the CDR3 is TGTGCCAGCAGTTCCGACGGTGGGCAAGCCTCCTACGAGCAGTACTTC.

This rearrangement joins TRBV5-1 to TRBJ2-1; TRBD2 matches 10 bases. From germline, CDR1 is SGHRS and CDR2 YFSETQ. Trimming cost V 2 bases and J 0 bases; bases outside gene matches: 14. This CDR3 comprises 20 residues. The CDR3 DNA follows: TGCGCCAGCAGCTTCGCGGGGGAGCTAGCGGGGGCCCTCTCCTACAATGAGCAGTTCTTC. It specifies CASSFAGELAGALSYNEQFF.

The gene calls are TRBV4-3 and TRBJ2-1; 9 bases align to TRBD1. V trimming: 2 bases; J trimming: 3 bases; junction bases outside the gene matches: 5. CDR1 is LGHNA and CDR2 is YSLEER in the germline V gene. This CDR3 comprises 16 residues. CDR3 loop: CASSQNRGHYYNEQFF. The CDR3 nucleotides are TGCGCCAGCAGCCAAAACAGGGGGCATTACTACAATGAGCAGTTCTTC.

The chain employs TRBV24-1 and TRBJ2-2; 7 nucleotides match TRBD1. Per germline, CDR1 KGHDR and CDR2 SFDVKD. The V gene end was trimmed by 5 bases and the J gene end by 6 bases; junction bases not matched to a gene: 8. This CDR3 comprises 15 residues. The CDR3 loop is CATSAGQAPAGELFF. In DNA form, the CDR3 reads TGTGCCACCAGTGCCGGACAGGCCCCCGCCGGGGAGCTGTTTTTT.

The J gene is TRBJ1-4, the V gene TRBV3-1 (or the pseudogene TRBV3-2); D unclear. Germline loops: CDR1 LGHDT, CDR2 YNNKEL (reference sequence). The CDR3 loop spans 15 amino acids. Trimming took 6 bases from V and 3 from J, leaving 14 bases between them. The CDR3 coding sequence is TGTGCCAGCAGTCCAAGATCAGCGGCTAATGAAAAACTGTTTTTT. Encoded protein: CASSPRSAANEKLFF.

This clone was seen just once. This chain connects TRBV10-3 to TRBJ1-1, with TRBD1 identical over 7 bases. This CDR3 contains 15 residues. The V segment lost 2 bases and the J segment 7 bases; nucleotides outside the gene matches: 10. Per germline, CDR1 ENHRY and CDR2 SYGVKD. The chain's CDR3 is CAISERLTGIVEAFF. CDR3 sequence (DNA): TGTGCCATCAGTGAGCGGCTGACAGGGATCGTTGAAGCTTTCTTT.

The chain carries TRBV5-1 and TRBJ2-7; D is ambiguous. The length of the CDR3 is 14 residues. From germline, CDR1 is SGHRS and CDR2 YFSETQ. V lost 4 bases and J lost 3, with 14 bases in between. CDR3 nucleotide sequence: TGCGCCAGCAGCCGAACCCCTAGAAGCTACGAGCAGTACTTC. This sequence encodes CASSRTPRSYEQYF. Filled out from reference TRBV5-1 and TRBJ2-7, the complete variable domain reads KAGVTQTPRYLIKTRGQQVTLSCSPISGHRSVSWYQQTPGQGLQFLFEYFSETQRNKGNFPGRFSGRQFSNSRSEMNVSTLELGDSALYLCASSRTPRSYEQYFGPGTRLTVT.

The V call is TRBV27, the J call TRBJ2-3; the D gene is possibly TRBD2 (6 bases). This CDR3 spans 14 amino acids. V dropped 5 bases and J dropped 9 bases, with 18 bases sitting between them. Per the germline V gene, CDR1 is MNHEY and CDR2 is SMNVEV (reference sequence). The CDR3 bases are TGTGCCAGCAGTGGCGGGGCCGACGGGGGAACGCAGTATTTT. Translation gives CASSGGADGGTQYF.

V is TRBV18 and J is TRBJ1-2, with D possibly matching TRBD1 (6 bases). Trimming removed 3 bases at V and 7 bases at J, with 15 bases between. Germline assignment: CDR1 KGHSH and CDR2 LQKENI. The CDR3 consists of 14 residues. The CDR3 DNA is TGTGCCAGCTCACCGGTGGACAGCTTGAGTGGCTACACCTTC. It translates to CASSPVDSLSGYTF.

The chain's CDR3 is CASSQAGAGGRQETQYF. The DNA of the CDR3 is TGCGCCAGCAGCCAAGCGGGGGCAGGGGGTCGCCAAGAGACCCAGTACTTC. This rearrangement joins TRBV4-1 to TRBJ2-5, with D possibly matching TRBD1 (7 bases). The CDR3 covers 17 residues. V lost 1 base to trimming and J lost 1 base, with 16 bases between them. CDR1 and CDR2 (germline): MGHRA, YSYEKL.

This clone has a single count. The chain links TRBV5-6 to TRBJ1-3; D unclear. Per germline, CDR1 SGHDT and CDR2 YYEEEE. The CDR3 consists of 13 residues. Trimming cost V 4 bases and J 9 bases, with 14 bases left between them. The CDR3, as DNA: TGTGCCAGCAGCGGGCGGGATATCAGCACCATATATTTT. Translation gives CASSGRDISTIYF.

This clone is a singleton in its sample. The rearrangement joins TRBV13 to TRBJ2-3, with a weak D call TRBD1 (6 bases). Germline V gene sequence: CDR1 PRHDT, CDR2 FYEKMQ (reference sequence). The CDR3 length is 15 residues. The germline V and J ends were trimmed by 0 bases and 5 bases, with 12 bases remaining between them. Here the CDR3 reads CASSLGQGRGDTQYF. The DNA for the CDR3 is TGTGCCAGCAGCTTAGGACAGGGACGAGGAGATACGCAGTATTTT.

The CDR3 bases are TGTGCCAGCAGTTTGTTAACAGGGGGCGGTGGCTACACCTTC. Translation: CASSLLTGGGGYTF. The genes are TRBV27 and TRBJ1-2, with 9 bases aligning to TRBD1. The germline V gene has CDR1 MNHEY and CDR2 SMNVEV (reference sequence). The trim removed 3 bases at V and 7 bases at J, leaving 6 bases unmatched. The CDR3 loop spans 14 amino acids.

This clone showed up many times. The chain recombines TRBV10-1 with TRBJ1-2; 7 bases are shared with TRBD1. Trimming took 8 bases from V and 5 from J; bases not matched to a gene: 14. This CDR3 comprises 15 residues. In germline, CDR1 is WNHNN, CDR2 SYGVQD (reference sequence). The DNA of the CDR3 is TGCGCCAGCGGGGACAGAATGCCGCTCCCGTATGGCTACACCTTC. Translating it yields CASGDRMPLPYGYTF.

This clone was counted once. This CDR3 reads CASIPGGLGYGYTF. In DNA form, the CDR3 reads TGTGCCAGCATCCCCGGGGGGCTCGGCTATGGCTACACCTTC. The chain joins TRBV6-5 to TRBJ1-2; D is possibly TRBD1 (6 bases). The CDR3 is 14 amino acids. The germline V gene has CDR1 MNHEY and CDR2 SVGAGI. Trimming took 7 bases from V and 4 from J, leaving 16 bases between them.

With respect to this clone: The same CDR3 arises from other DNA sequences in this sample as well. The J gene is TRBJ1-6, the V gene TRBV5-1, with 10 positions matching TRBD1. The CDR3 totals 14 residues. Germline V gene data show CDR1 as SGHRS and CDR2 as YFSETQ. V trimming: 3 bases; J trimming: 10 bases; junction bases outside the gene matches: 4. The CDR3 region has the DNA TGCGCCAGCAGCTCCGGGACAGGGGACTCACCCCTCCACTTT. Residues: CASSSGTGDSPLHF.

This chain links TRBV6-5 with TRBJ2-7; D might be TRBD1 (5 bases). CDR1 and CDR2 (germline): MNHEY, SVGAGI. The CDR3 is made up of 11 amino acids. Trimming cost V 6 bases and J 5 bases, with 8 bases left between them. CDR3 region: CASRVRDEQYF. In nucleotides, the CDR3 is TGTGCCAGCAGGGTCAGGGACGAGCAGTACTTC.

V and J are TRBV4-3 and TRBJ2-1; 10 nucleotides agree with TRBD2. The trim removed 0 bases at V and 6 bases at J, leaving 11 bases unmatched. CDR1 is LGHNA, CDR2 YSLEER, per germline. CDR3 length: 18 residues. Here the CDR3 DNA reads TGCGCCAGCAGCCAAGATCTTTTTGGCCTAGCGGGGGTCAATGAGCAGTTCTTC. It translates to CASSQDLFGLAGVNEQFF.

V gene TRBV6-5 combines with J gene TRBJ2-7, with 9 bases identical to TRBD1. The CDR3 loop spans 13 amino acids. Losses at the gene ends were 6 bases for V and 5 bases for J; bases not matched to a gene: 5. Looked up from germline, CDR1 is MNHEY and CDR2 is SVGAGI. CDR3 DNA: TGTGCCAGCAGCCAGAGGACAGGGGACGAGCAGTACTTC. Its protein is CASSQRTGDEQYF.

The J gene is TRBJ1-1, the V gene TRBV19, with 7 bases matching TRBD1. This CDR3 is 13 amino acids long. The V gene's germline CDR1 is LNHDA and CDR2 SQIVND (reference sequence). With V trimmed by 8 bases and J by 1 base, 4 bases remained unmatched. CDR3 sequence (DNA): TGTGCCAGTCAGACAGGGAAGAACACTGAAGCTTTCTTT. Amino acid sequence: CASQTGKNTEAFF.

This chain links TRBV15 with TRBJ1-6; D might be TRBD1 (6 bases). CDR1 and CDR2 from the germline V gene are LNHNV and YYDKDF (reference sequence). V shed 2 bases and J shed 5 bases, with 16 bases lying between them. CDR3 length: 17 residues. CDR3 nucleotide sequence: TGTGCCACCAGCAGACCCACAGGGATCCCTCATAATTCACCCCTCCACTTT. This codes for CATSRPTGIPHNSPLHF.

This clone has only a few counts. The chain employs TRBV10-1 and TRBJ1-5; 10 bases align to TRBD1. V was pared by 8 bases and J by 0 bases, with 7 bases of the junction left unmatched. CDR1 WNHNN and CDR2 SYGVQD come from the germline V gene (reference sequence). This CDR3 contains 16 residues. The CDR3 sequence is CASQRDRGYSNQPQHF. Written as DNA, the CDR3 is TGCGCCAGCCAACGGGACAGGGGATATAGCAATCAGCCCCAGCATTTT.

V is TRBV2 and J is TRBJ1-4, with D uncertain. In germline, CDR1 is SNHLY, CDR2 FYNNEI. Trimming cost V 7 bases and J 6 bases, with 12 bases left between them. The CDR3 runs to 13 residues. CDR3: CASKSRVDEKLFF. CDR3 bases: TGTGCCAGCAAATCCCGGGTGGATGAAAAACTGTTTTTT.

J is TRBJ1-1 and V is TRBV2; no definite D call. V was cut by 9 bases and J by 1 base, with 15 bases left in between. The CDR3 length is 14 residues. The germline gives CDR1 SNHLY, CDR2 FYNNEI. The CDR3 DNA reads TGTGCCAGTAACCGGGAGAGCGGGAACACTGAAGCTTTCTTT. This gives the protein CASNRESGNTEAFF.

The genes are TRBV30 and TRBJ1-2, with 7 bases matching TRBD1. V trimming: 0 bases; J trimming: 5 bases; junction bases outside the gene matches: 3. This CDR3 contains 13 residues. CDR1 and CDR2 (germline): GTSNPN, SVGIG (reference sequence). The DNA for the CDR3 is TGTGCCTGGAGTGTCAAGGGGGCATATGGCTACACCTTC. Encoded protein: CAWSVKGAYGYTF.

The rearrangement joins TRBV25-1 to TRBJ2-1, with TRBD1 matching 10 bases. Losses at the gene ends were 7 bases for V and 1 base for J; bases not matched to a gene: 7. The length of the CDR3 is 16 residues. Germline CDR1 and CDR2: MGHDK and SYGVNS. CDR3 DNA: TGTGCCAGCAAGACCGGACAGGGGGGGTCCTACAATGAGCAGTTCTTC. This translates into CASKTGQGGSYNEQFF.